The sample holds a few counts of the clone carrying this T cell receptor (beta chain). Its antigen is not identified. This specimen comes from a study of T cells after yellow fever vaccination. Using its own MiXCR run on the 5' RACE reads, TCRdb lists one record per CDR3 protein. The data contain about 220,000 distinct CDR3 sequences, 3% to 4% of them singletons. The CDR3 has 15 residues. V lost 7 bases and J lost 1; bases outside the gene matches: 8. Germline V CDR1 and CDR2: DFQATT, SNEGSKA (reference sequence). Study-wide findings and caveats: Abundant contaminating clonotypes from the bulk population could appear in FACS-sorted repertoires.

The sequenced sample was CD4+ T cells sorted from PBMCs, obtained 10 days after the yellow fever booster vaccination. V is TRBV20-1 and J is TRBJ2-3; the match to TRBD2 covers 10 bases. The receptor was isolated from a man between 18 and 35 years old who received the YFV17D yellow fever vaccine. The CDR3 bases are TGCAGTGTCCAGCGGGGGGGCTCCGGCACAGATACGCAGTATTTT. This translates into CSVQRGGSGTDTQYF.